Below, 13 T cell receptor beta chains from the same sample are listed, as sequenced in a study of blood T cell repertoires in COVID-19. Measured with immunoSEQ multiplex PCR; TCRdb has only the in-frame clones, and not every one. The table has 85,000 to 95,000 clones, about nine tenths seen once. The sequencing sample was made of peripheral blood. The receptors originated from a woman older than 75 with acute or convalescent COVID-19.

This chain links TRBV19 with TRBJ2-1; perhaps TRBD2 as D (5 bases). The CDR3 spans 16 residues. Trimming left V 5 bases short and J 6 bases short, with 20 bases between. The germline V gene has CDR1 LNHDA and CDR2 SQIVND (reference sequence). The DNA for the CDR3 is TGTGCCAGTAGTCTCGCTCTAGCTCCAACGGGCAATGAGCAGTTCTTC. It encodes CASSLALAPTGNEQFF.

This clone was picked up one time. The chain uses TRBV6-5 and TRBJ1-2, with TRBD1 matching over 9 bases. CDR3 length: 15 residues. Trimming took 10 bases from V and 3 from J; bases not matched to a gene: 12. CDR1 is MNHEY and CDR2 is SVGAGI in the germline V gene. CDR3 nucleotide sequence: TGTGCCACCGCGGGACAGGGTGTTCAGGACTATGGCTACACCTTC. It yields the protein CATAGQGVQDYGYTF.

The J gene is TRBJ1-4, the V gene TRBV7-9, with TRBD1 matching 8 bases. The CDR3 totals 15 residues. Looked up from germline, CDR1 is SEHNR and CDR2 is FQNEAQ (reference sequence). V lost 5 bases and J lost 8; bases outside the gene matches: 10. Here the CDR3 DNA reads TGTGCCAGCAGCCAGGGGGCAGGGAGCGAAGAAAAACTGTTTTTT. Its translation is CASSQGAGSEEKLFF.

The chain carries TRBV7-2 and TRBJ1-5, with D hard to call. Trimming left V 1 base short and J 1 base short, with 5 bases between. CDR1 SGHTA and CDR2 FQGNSA come from the germline V gene. This CDR3 is 14 amino acids long. The CDR3, as DNA: TGTGCCAGCAGCTTAGGGCGGAGCAATCAGCCCCAGCATTTT. Its translation: CASSLGRSNQPQHF.

This chain connects TRBV4-2 to TRBJ2-7, with 12 bases aligning to TRBD1. In germline, CDR1 is LGHNA, CDR2 YNFKEQ. With 0 bases clipped from V and 5 bases from J, the junction kept 8 bases outside the gene matches. The CDR3 consists of 17 residues. Written as DNA, the CDR3 is TGTGCCAGCAGCCAAGAATCTCCCGGGACAGGGGGCGACGAGCAGTACTTC. It is translated as CASSQESPGTGGDEQYF.

This chain connects TRBV5-1 to TRBJ1-2; D is unclear. This CDR3 comprises 14 residues. V gave up 3 bases and J gave up 2 bases, with 11 bases separating them. CDR1 is SGHRS, CDR2 YFSETQ, per germline. The CDR3 here is CASSSGGENYGYTF. The CDR3 DNA reads TGCGCCAGCAGCTCAGGAGGCGAGAACTATGGCTACACCTTC.

The CDR3 nucleotides are TGTGCCAGTACCCCGCTAGGGGGACAGAACTCTGGGGCCAACGTCCTGACTTTC. This encodes CASTPLGGQNSGANVLTF. V is TRBV19 and J is TRBJ2-6; 7 nucleotides align to TRBD1. In germline, CDR1 is LNHDA, CDR2 SQIVND (reference sequence). This CDR3 has 18 residues. The V gene end was trimmed by 7 bases and the J gene end by 0 bases; junction bases not matched to a gene: 12.

This clone was counted a few times. The chain is built from TRBV7-9 and TRBJ2-7; TRBD2 agrees at 9 bases. Germline CDR1 SEHNR, CDR2 FQNEAQ (reference sequence). The trim removed 2 bases at V and 5 bases at J, leaving 13 bases unmatched. This CDR3 region has 17 residues. CDR3 nucleotide sequence: TGTGCCAGCAGCTTACGGTCTAGCGGGGTGAGGACCCACGAGCAGTACTTC. It is translated as CASSLRSSGVRTHEQYF.

The chain combines TRBV10-1 with TRBJ2-1; D might be TRBD1 (6 bases). Trimming took off 6 bases at V and 14 bases at J, with 17 bases between the two ends. The CDR3 length is 12 residues. Germline V CDR1 and CDR2: WNHNN, SYGVQD (reference sequence). The CDR3 nucleotides are TGCGCCAGCAGCGACAACCGGGACAAGAAGTTCTTC. Translating gives CASSDNRDKKFF.

The chain is built from TRBV6-1 and TRBJ1-1, with D unresolved. Trimming cost V 0 bases and J 2 bases, with 16 bases left between them. Per the germline V gene, CDR1 is MNHNS and CDR2 is SASEGT. This CDR3 is 17 amino acids long. The CDR3: CASSEAPWRKGNTEAFF. CDR3 nucleotide sequence: TGTGCCAGCAGTGAAGCACCTTGGAGGAAAGGAAACACTGAAGCTTTCTTT.

The V gene is TRBV6-5, the J gene TRBJ2-1, with D possibly matching TRBD2 (5 bases). Germline V gene lookup returns CDR1 MNHEY and CDR2 SVGAGI. Trimming cost V 8 bases and J 6 bases, with 20 bases left between them. The CDR3 sequence is 15 residues long. The CDR3: CASDRGAGSFNEQFF. As DNA, the CDR3 is TGTGCCAGCGACCGGGGAGCCGGGTCGTTCAATGAGCAGTTCTTC.

This chain links TRBV7-6 with TRBJ2-3; the match to TRBD2 covers 8 bases. The V and J ends lost 4 bases and 0 bases, in that order; junction bases with no gene match: 3. In germline, CDR1 is SGHVS, CDR2 FNYEAQ. The CDR3 is made up of 15 amino acids. CDR3 amino acids: CASSWGGGSTDTQYF. The CDR3 coding sequence is TGTGCCAGCAGCTGGGGCGGGGGGAGCACAGATACGCAGTATTTT. Based on the CDR3 plus reference TRBV7-6 and TRBJ2-3, the full variable domain is GAGVSQSPRYKVTKRGQDVALRCDPISGHVSLYWYRQALGQGPEFLTYFNYEAQQDKSGLPNDRFSAERPEGSISTLTIQRTEQRDSAMYRCASSWGGGSTDTQYFGPGTRLTVL.

The chain carries TRBV25-1 and TRBJ2-5; 7 nucleotides match TRBD1. The germline V gene has CDR1 MGHDK and CDR2 SYGVNS. The CDR3 has 16 amino acids. V gave up 4 bases and J gave up 2 bases; unmatched junction bases: 10. CDR3 protein: CASSGYRGLGQETQYF. CDR3 nucleotide sequence: TGTGCCAGCAGTGGATACAGGGGTCTTGGGCAAGAGACCCAGTACTTC.